This is a list of T cell receptor beta chains from one sample in a study of CD8 T cells in Susac syndrome. TCRdb redid the calling of the immunoSEQ multiplex PCR reads with MiXCR, one entry per CDR3 protein. The sample records 250,000 to 350,000 distinct CDR3 sequences, 90% to 95% being singletons. The material sequenced was CD4+ T cells from PBMCs. The source of these receptors is a human donor with multiple sclerosis. Each CDR3 is given with its conserved first and last residue. The order of the fields is D gene, V gene, J gene, clone size, CDR3 DNA, CDR3 protein. A D gene is named only where the DNA matches it firmly. Some rows have no size entry. The others give once, few or many, or a class for an expanded clone.

d_call: TRBD2
v_call: TRBV14
j_call: TRBJ2-7
clone_size: NA
cdr3_nt: TGTGCCAGCAGCCAAGGATGGTTCCCGGGACTATCCTACGAGCAGTACTTC
cdr3_aa: CASSQGWFPGLSYEQYF

d_call: NA
v_call: TRBV20-1
j_call: TRBJ1-5
clone_size: NA
cdr3_nt: TGCAGTGCTAGAGTGGGAGGGGACACGAATCAGCCCCAGCATTTT
cdr3_aa: CSARVGGDTNQPQHF

d_call: TRBD2
v_call: TRBV12-3/TRBV12-4
j_call: TRBJ2-3
clone_size: NA
cdr3_nt: TGTGCCAGCAGTTACGGTCTTATCGCGGGAGCGGGTACAGATACGCAGTATTTT
cdr3_aa: CASSYGLIAGAGTDTQYF

d_call: TRBD1
v_call: TRBV23-1
j_call: TRBJ2-3
clone_size: NA
cdr3_nt: TGCGCCAGCAAACCGGGACAGGGTACAGATACGCAGTATTTT
cdr3_aa: CASKPGQGTDTQYF

d_call: NA
v_call: TRBV9
j_call: TRBJ2-1
clone_size: NA
cdr3_nt: TGTGCCAGCAGCGTCCGTATCAGCTCCTACAATGAGCAGTTCTTC
cdr3_aa: CASSVRISSYNEQFF

d_call: TRBD1
v_call: TRBV20-1
j_call: TRBJ1-1
clone_size: once
cdr3_nt: TGCAGTGCTCAAGTTGTTACAGGGGGTTCTGAAGCTTTCTTT
cdr3_aa: CSAQVVTGGSEAFF

d_call: TRBD1
v_call: TRBV3-1
j_call: TRBJ1-2
clone_size: once
cdr3_nt: TGTGCCAGCAGCCAAGCCCTACAGGGGGTGGGTGGCTACACCTTC
cdr3_aa: CASSQALQGVGGYTF

d_call: TRBD1
v_call: TRBV6-5
j_call: TRBJ1-4
clone_size: NA
cdr3_nt: TGTGCCAGCAGTTCCCCGGGACAGGGGGATGAAAAACTGTTTTTT
cdr3_aa: CASSSPGQGDEKLFF

d_call: NA
v_call: TRBV7-2
j_call: TRBJ1-2
clone_size: NA
cdr3_nt: TGTGCCAGCAGCTCTTCGGGAATCCGGATCTTCTATGGCTACACCTTC
cdr3_aa: CASSSSGIRIFYGYTF

d_call: TRBD2
v_call: TRBV5-4
j_call: TRBJ2-7
clone_size: NA
cdr3_nt: TGTGCCAGCAGCCGCTCTAGCGGTACCTACGAGCAGTACTTC
cdr3_aa: CASSRSSGTYEQYF

d_call: NA
v_call: TRBV15
j_call: TRBJ2-1
clone_size: NA
cdr3_nt: TGTGCCACCAGCGGGAGGCTCTCCTACAATGGGCAGTTCTTC
cdr3_aa: CATSGRLSYNGQFF

d_call: TRBD2
v_call: TRBV7-9
j_call: TRBJ2-7
clone_size: NA
cdr3_nt: TGTGCCAGCAGCCCCCGGGAGGACCAGCAGTACTTC
cdr3_aa: CASSPREDQQYF

d_call: TRBD1
v_call: TRBV18
j_call: TRBJ2-1
clone_size: NA
cdr3_nt: TGTGCCAGCTCACCGACTACCGGGACAGGTTCCAACAATGAGCAGTTCTTC
cdr3_aa: CASSPTTGTGSNNEQFF

d_call: NA
v_call: TRBV5-1
j_call: TRBJ2-7
clone_size: NA
cdr3_nt: TGCGCCAGCAGCTCCCAGGGGACCTCCTACGAGCAGTACTTC
cdr3_aa: CASSSQGTSYEQYF

d_call: NA
v_call: TRBV6-2/TRBV6-3
j_call: TRBJ2-7
clone_size: few
cdr3_nt: TGTGCCAGCAGTCAGGCCGGGACGGGCTCCTACGAGCAGTACTTC
cdr3_aa: CASSQAGTGSYEQYF

d_call: NA
v_call: TRBV3-1
j_call: TRBJ2-2
clone_size: once
cdr3_nt: TGTGCCAGCAGCCAAAATTGGGGCACCGGGGAGCTGTTTTTT
cdr3_aa: CASSQNWGTGELFF

d_call: NA
v_call: TRBV15
j_call: TRBJ1-5
clone_size: NA
cdr3_nt: TGTGCCACCAGCAGAGTTATTGACGGTCAGCCCCAGCATTTT
cdr3_aa: CATSRVIDGQPQHF

d_call: TRBD2
v_call: TRBV6-2/TRBV6-3
j_call: TRBJ2-1
clone_size: NA
cdr3_nt: TGTGCCAGCAGTCCCAGCGGGGGAACCTCCTACAATGAGCAGTTCTTC
cdr3_aa: CASSPSGGTSYNEQFF

d_call: NA
v_call: TRBV24-1
j_call: TRBJ2-1
clone_size: NA
cdr3_nt: TGTGCCACCAGTAAAGCGCCCCAAAGCTCCTACAATGAGCAGTTCTTC
cdr3_aa: CATSKAPQSSYNEQFF

d_call: NA
v_call: TRBV18
j_call: TRBJ1-4
clone_size: NA
cdr3_nt: TGTGCCAGCTCACCGATTGAGGAAAAACTGTTTTTT
cdr3_aa: CASSPIEEKLFF

d_call: NA
v_call: TRBV11-2
j_call: TRBJ2-1
clone_size: NA
cdr3_nt: TGTGCCAGCAGCCGCTTGGGCCCCAGGGAGTTCTTC
cdr3_aa: CASSRLGPREFF

d_call: NA
v_call: TRBV29-1
j_call: TRBJ2-2
clone_size: NA
cdr3_nt: TGCAGCGGGTGGGGGGGGCTGAACACCGGGGAGCTGTTTTTT
cdr3_aa: CSGWGGLNTGELFF

d_call: NA
v_call: TRBV7-2
j_call: TRBJ2-5
clone_size: NA
cdr3_nt: TGTGCCAGCAGCTCCTTGGACCAGTGGGAGACCCAGTACTTC
cdr3_aa: CASSSLDQWETQYF

d_call: TRBD1
v_call: TRBV25-1
j_call: TRBJ1-1
clone_size: NA
cdr3_nt: TGTGCCAGCAGCAGGGGGGGGTCAATGAACACTGAAGCTTTCTTT
cdr3_aa: CASSRGGSMNTEAFF

d_call: NA
v_call: TRBV7-2
j_call: TRBJ1-2
clone_size: once
cdr3_nt: TGTGCCAGCAGCAGAGGTTCTAACTATGGCTACACCTTC
cdr3_aa: CASSRGSNYGYTF

d_call: TRBD1
v_call: TRBV6-1
j_call: TRBJ1-2
clone_size: few
cdr3_nt: TGTGCCAGCAGTCCGACAGGGGGCGGCTATGGCTACACCTTC
cdr3_aa: CASSPTGGGYGYTF

d_call: NA
v_call: TRBV20-1
j_call: TRBJ1-5
clone_size: NA
cdr3_nt: TGCAGTGCTAGTAGGCCGGAGACCACCCAGCATTTT
cdr3_aa: CSASRPETTQHF

d_call: NA
v_call: TRBV20-1
j_call: TRBJ2-1
clone_size: NA
cdr3_nt: TGCAGTGCCGATACCTATAAGTTAACCGGTGAGCAGTTCTTC
cdr3_aa: CSADTYKLTGEQFF

d_call: NA
v_call: TRBV19
j_call: TRBJ2-1
clone_size: NA
cdr3_nt: TGTGCCAGTAGTTTCCGGATCTACAATGAGCAGTTCTTC
cdr3_aa: CASSFRIYNEQFF

d_call: TRBD1
v_call: TRBV6-2/TRBV6-3
j_call: TRBJ1-2
clone_size: NA
cdr3_nt: TGTGCCAGCAGTTACCCAGGGGGCGTTAATGGCTACACCTTC
cdr3_aa: CASSYPGGVNGYTF

d_call: TRBD1
v_call: TRBV12-3/TRBV12-4
j_call: TRBJ1-1
clone_size: NA
cdr3_nt: TGTGCCAGCAGGTGGACAGGTCGTAACACTGAAGCTTTCTTT
cdr3_aa: CASRWTGRNTEAFF

d_call: TRBD2
v_call: TRBV7-3
j_call: TRBJ2-2
clone_size: once
cdr3_nt: TGTGCCAGCAGCCAACAACTAGCGGGAGTCACCGGGGAGCTGTTTTTT
cdr3_aa: CASSQQLAGVTGELFF

d_call: TRBD1
v_call: TRBV7-9
j_call: TRBJ1-5
clone_size: NA
cdr3_nt: TGTGCCAGCAGCTTGGGGGACAGGGGGCAGCCCCAGCATTTT
cdr3_aa: CASSLGDRGQPQHF

d_call: NA
v_call: TRBV12-3/TRBV12-4
j_call: TRBJ1-1
clone_size: NA
cdr3_nt: TGTGCCAGCACCCCGCTGCAGCCGAACACTGAAGCTTTCTTT
cdr3_aa: CASTPLQPNTEAFF

d_call: NA
v_call: TRBV14
j_call: TRBJ2-7
clone_size: NA
cdr3_nt: TGTGCCAGCAGCCAAGTAATTACAGGGAAGGCCGAGCAGTACTTC
cdr3_aa: CASSQVITGKAEQYF

d_call: TRBD2
v_call: TRBV19
j_call: TRBJ2-1
clone_size: NA
cdr3_nt: TGTGCCAGTAGTATTAGACTAGCGGTCTACAATGAGCAGTTCTTC
cdr3_aa: CASSIRLAVYNEQFF

d_call: TRBD2
v_call: TRBV7-9
j_call: TRBJ2-5
clone_size: NA
cdr3_nt: TGTGCCAGCAGCTCCCGGACTAGCGGGGCCGGTACCGACGGTGAGACCCAGTACTTC
cdr3_aa: CASSSRTSGAGTDGETQYF

d_call: TRBD2
v_call: TRBV7-2
j_call: TRBJ2-3
clone_size: NA
cdr3_nt: TGTGCCAGCAGCTTAGGAAGCGGGAGGGCCCCAGATACGCAGTATTTT
cdr3_aa: CASSLGSGRAPDTQYF

d_call: NA
v_call: TRBV7-2
j_call: TRBJ1-4
clone_size: once
cdr3_nt: TGTGCCAGCAGCTTGACCCGTACTGAGGAAAAACTGTTTTTT
cdr3_aa: CASSLTRTEEKLFF

d_call: TRBD2
v_call: TRBV5-4
j_call: TRBJ2-5
clone_size: NA
cdr3_nt: TGTGCCAGCAGCTTGGTGTTAGCGGGAGGCCGGGGGGAGACCCAGTACTTC
cdr3_aa: CASSLVLAGGRGETQYF

d_call: NA
v_call: TRBV20-1
j_call: TRBJ2-3
clone_size: NA
cdr3_nt: TGCAGTGCTAGTGGCGTCACAGGGAGATCCTTATTCCTTCACACAGATACGCAGTATTTT
cdr3_aa: CSASGVTGRSLFLHTDTQYF